This T cell receptor beta chain was retrieved from a study of blood T cell repertoires in COVID-19. About the study: Samples came from the United States, Italy and Spain, spanning acute and convalescent COVID-19. The analysed material was cDNA or gDNA that came from T cells, B-cell-depleted T cells, or PBMCs.

From germline, CDR1 is MDHEN and CDR2 SYDVKM. J gave up 0 bases and V 6 bases, and 5 bases lay outside the gene matches. This CDR3 comprises 15 residues. Original processing notes: Nucleated cell number was recorded as an estimate derived from reference gene primer amplification. TCRdb keeps only in-frame clones here, not all; method: immunoSEQ multiplex PCR. The DNA was the basis for D and trimming; V, J and clone size are from that table. The sample includes about 180,000 clones, approximately 85% of them seen just once. The material sequenced was peripheral blood. This receptor was identified in a man aged 55 to 70 with acute or convalescent COVID-19. This chain uses TRBV28 with TRBJ1-5; 7 nucleotides line up with TRBD1. In DNA form, the CDR3 reads TGTGCCAGCAGCCCGGGACAGATTAGCAATCAGCCCCAGCATTTT. Its translation is CASSPGQISNQPQHF.